This T cell receptor (beta chain) was captured by sequencing in a study of shared clonotypes between healthy human individuals. CDR1 SEHNR and CDR2 FQNEAQ come from the germline V gene (reference sequence). This CDR3 is built from 14 residues. The V and J ends lost 5 bases and 2 bases respectively, with 11 bases between them. The donor cohort consisted entirely of Caucasian adults residing in Nashville, Tennessee. The unsorted PBMC replicate PCRs were performed with about 290 ng DNA, around 27,000 T cell genomes. Under the authors' procedure: ImmunoSEQ junction-only sequences lacked quality scores, so their filtering differed. The table came from immunoSEQ multiplex PCR; TCRdb's copy has only in-frame clones and leaves some out. V and J calls and clone size come straight from that table; D and trimming were deduced from the DNA. Here the sample spans 400,000 to 600,000 clones, roughly 77% being singletons.

Study findings and constraints: Represented diversity (both genetic and exposure-history) was limited by the small number of donors.

This clone was picked up a small number of times. The antigen is unknown. This chain links TRBV7-9 with TRBJ2-3; perhaps TRBD1 as D (6 bases). This sequence originates from a woman aged 40-49 years in good health. Some clones in this sample may be carry-over from other donors' samples. Sequenced: PBMCs. The CDR3 bases are TGTGCCAGCAGCCGGCAGGGGAACACAGATACGCAGTATTTT. Amino acids: CASSRQGNTDTQYF.